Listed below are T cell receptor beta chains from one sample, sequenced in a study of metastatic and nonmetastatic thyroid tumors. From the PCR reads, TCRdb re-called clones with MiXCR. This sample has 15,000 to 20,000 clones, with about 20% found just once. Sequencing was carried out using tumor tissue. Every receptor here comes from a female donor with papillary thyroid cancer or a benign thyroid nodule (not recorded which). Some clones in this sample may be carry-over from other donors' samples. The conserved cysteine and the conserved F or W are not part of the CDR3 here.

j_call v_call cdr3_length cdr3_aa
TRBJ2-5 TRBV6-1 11 ASSVGGRGTQY
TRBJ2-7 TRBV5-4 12 ASSWGTGPREQY
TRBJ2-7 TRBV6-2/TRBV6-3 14 ASRTTSGGSSYEQY
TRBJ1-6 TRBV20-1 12 SAPLQGFGSPLH
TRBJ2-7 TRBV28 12 ASSFFGSSYEQY
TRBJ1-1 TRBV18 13 ASSSGRGMNTEAF
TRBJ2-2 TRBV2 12 ASRSYRGAGELF
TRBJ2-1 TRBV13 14 ASSAPGVAGYNEQF
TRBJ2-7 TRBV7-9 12 ASSLSGSSYEQY
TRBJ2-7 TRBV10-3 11 AISESEPYEQY
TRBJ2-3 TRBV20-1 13 SAALAGGVTDTQY
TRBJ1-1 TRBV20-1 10 SAGRENTEAF
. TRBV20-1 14 SARPMGGRISYEQF
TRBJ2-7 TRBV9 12 ASSVGSDSYEQY
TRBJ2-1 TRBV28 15 ASSFYPRGRAVNEQF
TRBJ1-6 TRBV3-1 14 ASSLGPSSYNSPLH
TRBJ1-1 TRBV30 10 AWSHRGRRAF
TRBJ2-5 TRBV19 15 ASSIKTSRMRQETQY
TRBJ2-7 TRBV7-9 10 ASSTGRSEQY
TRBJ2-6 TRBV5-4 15 ASSSGQGGTGADVLT
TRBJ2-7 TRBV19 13 ASSIAGLADYEQY
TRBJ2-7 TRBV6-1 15 ASSSNGLAEIPYEQY
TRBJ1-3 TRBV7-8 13 ASSPGGGSGNTIY
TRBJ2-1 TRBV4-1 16 ASSLSRAGTRTGNEQF
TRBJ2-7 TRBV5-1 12 ASSEPGLTYEQY
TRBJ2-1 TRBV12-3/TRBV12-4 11 ASILGAAGAAF
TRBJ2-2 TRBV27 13 ASSLGQLNTGELF
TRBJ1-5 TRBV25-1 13 ASSDPGKGNQPQH
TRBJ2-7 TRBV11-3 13 ASSSRTSGAYEQY
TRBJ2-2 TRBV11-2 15 ASSLDSGGQGTGELF
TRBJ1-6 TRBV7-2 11 ASSSGLNSPLH
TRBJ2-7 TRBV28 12 ASSFGGRGREQY
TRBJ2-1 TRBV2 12 ASSRGGVDNEQF
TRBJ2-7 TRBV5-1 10 ASARDSYEQY
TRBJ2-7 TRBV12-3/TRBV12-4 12 ASNGQGAIYEQY
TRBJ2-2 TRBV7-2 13 ASRSGRAGPGELF
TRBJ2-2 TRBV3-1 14 ASSHPGGPDTGELF
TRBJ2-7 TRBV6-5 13 ASSYSKQSRYEQY
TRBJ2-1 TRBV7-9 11 ASSLVGAGEQF
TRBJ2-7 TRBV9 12 ASSVGATTYEQY
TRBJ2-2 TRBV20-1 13 SARDLIGETGELF
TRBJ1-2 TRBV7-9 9 ASSLDPFYT
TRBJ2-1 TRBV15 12 ATSSARWGNEQF
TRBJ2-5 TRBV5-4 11 ASSLWGGETQY
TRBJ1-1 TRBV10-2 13 ASTSDRVWNTEAF
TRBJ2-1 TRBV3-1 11 ASSQGPPNEQF
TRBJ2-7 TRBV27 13 ASSLYLLAPPEQY
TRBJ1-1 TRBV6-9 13 ASSFRQTLNTEAF
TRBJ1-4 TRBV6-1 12 ATAPRGANEKLF
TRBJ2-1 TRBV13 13 ASSLGYTQYNEQF
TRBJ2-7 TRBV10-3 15 AISEPIKGTGTYEQY
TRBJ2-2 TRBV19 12 ASSIGDGYGELF
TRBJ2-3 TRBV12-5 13 ASGPGRRSTDTQY